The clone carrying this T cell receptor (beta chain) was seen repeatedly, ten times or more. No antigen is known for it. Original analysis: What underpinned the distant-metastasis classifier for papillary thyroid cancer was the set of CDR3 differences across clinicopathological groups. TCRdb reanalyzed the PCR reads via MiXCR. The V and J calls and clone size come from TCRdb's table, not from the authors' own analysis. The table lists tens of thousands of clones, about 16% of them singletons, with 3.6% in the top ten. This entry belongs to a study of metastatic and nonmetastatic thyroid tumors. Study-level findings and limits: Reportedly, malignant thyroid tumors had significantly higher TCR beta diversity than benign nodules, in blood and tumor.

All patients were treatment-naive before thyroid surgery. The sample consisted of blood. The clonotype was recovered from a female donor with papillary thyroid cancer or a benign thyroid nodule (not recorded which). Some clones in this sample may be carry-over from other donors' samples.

The CDR3 spells CASSPTGDTYEQYF. The CDR3 DNA reads as TGTGCCAGCAGCCCCACGGGGGACACCTACGAGCAGTACTTC. The rearrangement uses TRBV7-9 and TRBJ2-7; D may be TRBD1 or TRBD2 (6 bases each). CDR1 is SEHNR, CDR2 FQNEAQ, per germline (reference sequence). This CDR3 is built from 14 residues. Trimming pared 5 bases from V and 2 bases from J, leaving 13 bases between. The variable domain in full, completed from reference TRBV7-9 and TRBJ2-7, reads DTGVSQNPRHKITKRGQNVTFRCDPISEHNRLYWYRQTLGQGPEFLTYFQNEAQLEKSRLLSDRFSAERPKGSFSTLEIQRTEQGDSAMYLCASSPTGDTYEQYFGPGTRLTVT.